Listed below are T cell receptor beta chains from one sample, sequenced in a study of beta chain features in type 1 diabetes. Assay: immunoSEQ multiplex PCR; the TCRdb copy retains only in-frame clones and omits some. The data hold hundreds of thousands of clones, with roughly an eighth observed a single time. The sample comprised naive CD4+ T cells from blood. These receptors were taken from a man between 18 and 29 years old with type 1 diabetes. The CDR3 runs from the conserved cysteine through the conserved F or W. Each record gives: V gene, clone size, D gene, J gene, CDR3 protein, CDR3 DNA. D genes are given only for firm matches. Rows may omit the clone size; those that give it use once, few, many or a size class.

v_call: TRBV7-9
clone_size: few
d_call: NA
j_call: TRBJ1-1
cdr3_aa: CASSLGGGGTEAFF
cdr3_nt: TGTGCCAGCAGCTTAGGCGGCGGTGGCACTGAAGCTTTCTTT

v_call: TRBV7-8
clone_size: NA
d_call: TRBD2
j_call: TRBJ2-7
cdr3_aa: CASSLQSGGVLRHEQYF
cdr3_nt: TGTGCCAGCAGCCTCCAGAGCGGGGGCGTCCTGCGGCACGAGCAGTACTTC

v_call: TRBV7-2
clone_size: few
d_call: NA
j_call: TRBJ2-3
cdr3_aa: CASAPYTDTQYF
cdr3_nt: TGTGCCAGCGCCCCTTACACAGATACGCAGTATTTT

v_call: TRBV30
clone_size: few
d_call: TRBD1
j_call: TRBJ2-1
cdr3_aa: CAWEGASYNEQFF
cdr3_nt: TGTGCCTGGGAGGGGGCCTCCTACAATGAGCAGTTCTTC

v_call: TRBV30
clone_size: few
d_call: NA
j_call: TRBJ1-4
cdr3_aa: CAWSPREKLFF
cdr3_nt: TGTGCCTGGAGCCCCAGAGAAAAACTGTTTTTT

v_call: TRBV7-9
clone_size: few
d_call: TRBD1
j_call: TRBJ1-1
cdr3_aa: CASSSTGVWVAFF
cdr3_nt: TGTGCCAGCAGCTCGACAGGGGTCTGGGTAGCTTTCTTT

v_call: TRBV10-3
clone_size: few
d_call: NA
j_call: TRBJ2-1
cdr3_aa: CAISSYNEQFF
cdr3_nt: TGTGCCATCTCCTCCTACAATGAGCAGTTCTTC

v_call: TRBV7-9
clone_size: few
d_call: NA
j_call: TRBJ1-2
cdr3_aa: CASSLNGYTF
cdr3_nt: TGTGCCAGCAGCCTCAATGGCTACACCTTC

v_call: TRBV6-1
clone_size: few
d_call: TRBD1
j_call: TRBJ2-1
cdr3_aa: CASSVTTGEPYNEQFF
cdr3_nt: TGTGCCAGCAGTGTCACTACAGGGGAACCCTACAATGAGCAGTTCTTC

v_call: TRBV25-1
clone_size: few
d_call: NA
j_call: TRBJ1-2
cdr3_aa: CASSESGRFGRNYGYTF
cdr3_nt: TGTGCCAGCAGTGAATCTGGCCGTTTCGGCAGGAACTATGGCTACACCTTC

v_call: TRBV7-9
clone_size: NA
d_call: NA
j_call: TRBJ2-5
cdr3_aa: CASSLDHETQYF
cdr3_nt: TGTGCCAGCAGCTTAGATCATGAGACCCAGTACTTC

v_call: TRBV28
clone_size: few
d_call: TRBD1
j_call: TRBJ2-3
cdr3_aa: CASSFADRVRTDTQYF
cdr3_nt: TGTGCCAGCAGTTTCGCCGACAGGGTACGCACAGATACGCAGTATTTT

v_call: TRBV19
clone_size: few
d_call: TRBD1
j_call: TRBJ1-1
cdr3_aa: CASSSGGGSWAFF
cdr3_nt: TGTGCCAGTAGTTCAGGGGGTGGATCATGGGCTTTCTTT

v_call: TRBV5-1
clone_size: few
d_call: TRBD1
j_call: TRBJ2-7
cdr3_aa: CASSSGTGGKDEQYF
cdr3_nt: TGCGCCAGCAGCTCCGGGACAGGGGGTAAGGACGAGCAGTACTTC

v_call: TRBV2
clone_size: few
d_call: NA
j_call: TRBJ2-3
cdr3_aa: CASRERISTDTQYF
cdr3_nt: TGTGCCAGCAGGGAAAGGATCTCCACAGATACGCAGTATTTT

v_call: TRBV27
clone_size: NA
d_call: NA
j_call: TRBJ2-5
cdr3_aa: CASSRAGTQETQYF
cdr3_nt: TGTGCCAGCAGTAGAGCCGGGACACAAGAGACCCAGTACTTC

v_call: TRBV6-5
clone_size: NA
d_call: NA
j_call: TRBJ1-1
cdr3_aa: CASTSAEAGMAFF
cdr3_nt: TGTGCCAGCACCTCGGCCGAAGCCGGTATGGCTTTCTTT

v_call: TRBV25-1
clone_size: few
d_call: NA
j_call: TRBJ2-3
cdr3_aa: CASSPGVSQGGNTDTQYF
cdr3_nt: TGTGCCAGCAGTCCCGGTGTCTCCCAAGGGGGTAACACAGATACGCAGTATTTT

v_call: TRBV7-9
clone_size: NA
d_call: NA
j_call: TRBJ1-2
cdr3_aa: CASSWGSQLVGYTF
cdr3_nt: TGTGCCAGCAGCTGGGGATCTCAGCTGGTGGGCTACACCTTC

v_call: TRBV9
clone_size: few
d_call: NA
j_call: TRBJ2-1
cdr3_aa: CASSVWGESYNEQFF
cdr3_nt: TGTGCCAGCAGCGTGTGGGGGGAGAGCTACAATGAGCAGTTCTTC

v_call: TRBV7-9
clone_size: NA
d_call: TRBD1
j_call: TRBJ2-1
cdr3_aa: CASSLGAGGSHEQFF
cdr3_nt: TGTGCCAGCAGCTTAGGCGCAGGGGGCTCGCATGAGCAGTTCTTC

v_call: TRBV7-2
clone_size: few
d_call: NA
j_call: TRBJ1-1
cdr3_aa: CASTVGPLTEAFF
cdr3_nt: TGTGCCAGCACCGTCGGGCCCCTTACTGAAGCTTTCTTT

v_call: TRBV7-3
clone_size: few
d_call: TRBD2
j_call: TRBJ2-5
cdr3_aa: CASSLTREETQYF
cdr3_nt: TGTGCCAGCAGCTTAACGCGGGAGGAGACCCAGTACTTC

v_call: TRBV29-1
clone_size: few
d_call: NA
j_call: TRBJ1-4
cdr3_aa: CSVAAANEKLFF
cdr3_nt: TGCAGCGTAGCCGCGGCTAATGAAAAACTGTTTTTT

v_call: TRBV4-1
clone_size: NA
d_call: NA
j_call: TRBJ1-3
cdr3_aa: CASSQDPRNTIYF
cdr3_nt: TGCGCCAGCAGCCAAGACCCCCGAAACACCATATATTTT

v_call: TRBV11-3
clone_size: NA
d_call: NA
j_call: TRBJ2-3
cdr3_aa: CASSLGAGRTDTQYF
cdr3_nt: TGTGCCAGCAGCCTAGGGGCGGGCAGAACAGATACGCAGTATTTT

v_call: TRBV7-9
clone_size: few
d_call: NA
j_call: TRBJ1-1
cdr3_aa: CASSPGGGFTEAFF
cdr3_nt: TGTGCCAGCAGCCCCGGGGGCGGTTTTACTGAAGCTTTCTTT

v_call: TRBV9
clone_size: NA
d_call: NA
j_call: TRBJ1-1
cdr3_aa: CASSKQGNTEAFF
cdr3_nt: TGTGCCAGCAGCAAACAGGGGAACACTGAAGCTTTCTTT

v_call: TRBV5-1
clone_size: NA
d_call: TRBD2
j_call: TRBJ2-1
cdr3_aa: CASSSRTSGYNEQFF
cdr3_nt: TGCGCCAGCAGCTCAAGGACTAGCGGCTACAATGAGCAGTTCTTC

v_call: TRBV29-1
clone_size: few
d_call: TRBD1
j_call: TRBJ1-4
cdr3_aa: CSVGTGRNEKLFF
cdr3_nt: TGCAGCGTTGGGACAGGAAGAAATGAAAAACTGTTTTTT

v_call: TRBV4-1
clone_size: few
d_call: TRBD1
j_call: TRBJ2-1
cdr3_aa: CASSQAWTGLTVHEQFF
cdr3_nt: TGCGCCAGCAGCCAAGCCTGGACAGGCCTGACGGTCCATGAGCAGTTCTTC

v_call: TRBV19
clone_size: NA
d_call: NA
j_call: TRBJ2-5
cdr3_aa: CASSTERASKETQYF
cdr3_nt: TGTGCCAGTAGTACTGAAAGGGCATCTAAAGAGACCCAGTACTTC

v_call: TRBV6-5
clone_size: NA
d_call: TRBD1
j_call: TRBJ2-5
cdr3_aa: CASSQGADETQYF
cdr3_nt: TGTGCCAGCAGTCAGGGGGCGGACGAGACCCAGTACTTC

v_call: TRBV18
clone_size: NA
d_call: NA
j_call: TRBJ2-3
cdr3_aa: CASLAGSTDTQYF
cdr3_nt: TGTGCCAGCCTTGCAGGTAGCACAGATACGCAGTATTTT

v_call: TRBV7-9
clone_size: few
d_call: NA
j_call: TRBJ2-5
cdr3_aa: CASSFTETQYF
cdr3_nt: TGTGCCAGCAGCTTCACAGAGACCCAGTACTTC

v_call: TRBV18
clone_size: few
d_call: NA
j_call: TRBJ2-1
cdr3_aa: CASSPFSGGEYNEQFF
cdr3_nt: TGTGCCAGCTCACCCTTCTCCGGCGGGGAATACAATGAGCAGTTCTTC

v_call: TRBV27
clone_size: NA
d_call: NA
j_call: TRBJ1-4
cdr3_aa: CASSRPGVGEKLFF
cdr3_nt: TGTGCCAGCAGTCGACCCGGGGTGGGTGAAAAACTGTTTTTT

v_call: TRBV4-1
clone_size: few
d_call: TRBD1
j_call: TRBJ2-7
cdr3_aa: CASSRGRGEQYF
cdr3_nt: TGCGCCAGCTCAAGGGGGCGAGGCGAGCAGTACTTC

v_call: TRBV6-6
clone_size: few
d_call: TRBD1
j_call: TRBJ2-3
cdr3_aa: CASSSQTGGAGEEQYF
cdr3_nt: TGTGCCAGCAGTTCGCAGACAGGGGGCGCGGGGGAGGAGCAGTATTTT

v_call: TRBV27
clone_size: NA
d_call: NA
j_call: TRBJ1-5
cdr3_aa: CASYSDLGPQHF
cdr3_nt: TGTGCCAGCTATTCGGACCTAGGACCCCAGCATTTT